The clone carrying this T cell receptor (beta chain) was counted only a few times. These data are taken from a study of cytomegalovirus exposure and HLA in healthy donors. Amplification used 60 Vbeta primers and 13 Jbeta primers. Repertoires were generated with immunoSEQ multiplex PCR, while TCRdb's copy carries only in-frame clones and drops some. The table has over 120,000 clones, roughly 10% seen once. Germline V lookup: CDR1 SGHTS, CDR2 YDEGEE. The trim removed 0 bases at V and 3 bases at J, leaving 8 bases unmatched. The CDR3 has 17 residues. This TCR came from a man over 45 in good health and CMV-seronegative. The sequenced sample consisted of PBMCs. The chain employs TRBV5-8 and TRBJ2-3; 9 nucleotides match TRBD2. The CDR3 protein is CASSLDRGGLATDTQYF. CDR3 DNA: TGTGCCAGCAGCTTGGACAGAGGGGGACTAGCAACAGATACGCAGTATTTT.